This TCR beta chain was profiled in a study of cytomegalovirus exposure and HLA in healthy donors. Study-level background: Membership in the Caucasian-associated ancestry cluster was found for around four fifths of approximately 430 genotyped donors.

Only a few counts were recorded for this clone. Its target is not known. A multiplex PCR was run with 60 Vbeta primers and 13 Jbeta primers. Only in-frame clones appear in the TCRdb table, and some are missing; sequencing was by immunoSEQ multiplex PCR. The profile shows 250,000 to 350,000 clones, about four fifths of them singletons. Findings and caveats of the study: In a later analysis, common viral pathogens appeared linked to several of the most significant clusters. The later analysis indicated that the majority of CMV-associated TCR beta chains appeared HLA-restricted.

This CDR3 has 14 amino acids. Per germline, CDR1 GTSNPN and CDR2 SVGIG (reference sequence). Trimming took 4 bases from V and 1 from J, leaving 10 bases between them. This TCR was recovered from a girl aged 2 to 9 in good health and CMV-seronegative. The chain links TRBV30 to TRBJ2-2; TRBD1 might be the D (5 bases). Sequenced material: PBMCs. In DNA, the CDR3 is TGTGCCTGGAATCCCGGACAGAACACCGGGGAGCTGTTTTTT. Amino acids: CAWNPGQNTGELFF.